These 19 T cell receptor beta chains came from one sample sequenced in a study of vaccination and CD4 T cells after COVID-19. These receptors' antigens are unknown. As for treatment: 10-day PBMC culture with coronavirus spike peptide pools or control peptides (ViraFEST assay). The Oncomine TCR Beta short-read assay was applied to DNA of cultured CD4+ T cells. TCRdb processed the PCR reads anew with MiXCR; each CDR3 protein has one entry. The table records some 10,000 distinct CDR3 sequences, approximately 20% of them present only once. Here the sequenced sample was CD4+ T cells from blood, cultured in vitro, taken after SARS-CoV-2 vaccination. The receptors stem from a human donor who had recovered from COVID-19.

This clonotype was found a few times. The chain uses TRBV20-1 and TRBJ1-1; TRBD1 might be the D (6 bases). Trimming took off 5 bases at V and 1 base at J, with 11 bases between the two ends. Germline assignment: CDR1 DFQATT and CDR2 SNEGSKA (reference sequence). CDR3 length equals 13 residues. The CDR3 reads CSAAGHPNTEAFF. The CDR3 nucleotides are TGCAGTGCTGCGGGACACCCGAACACTGAAGCTTTCTTT.

This clonotype was seen only a few times. V is TRBV7-2 and J is TRBJ2-1, with TRBD2 matching over 11 bases. Germline loops: CDR1 SGHTA, CDR2 FQGNSA. V lost 4 bases and J lost 5; bases outside the gene matches: 4. This CDR3 has 15 residues. The DNA for the CDR3 is TGTGCCAGCAGCTCACTAGCGGGAGCAAACAATGAGCAGTTCTTC. Protein: CASSSLAGANNEQFF.

The gene calls are TRBV27 and TRBJ2-1, with TRBD2 matching over 15 bases. This CDR3 is built from 16 residues. The V segment lost 0 bases and the J segment 15 bases; nucleotides outside the gene matches: 9. The V gene's germline CDR1 is MNHEY and CDR2 SMNVEV (reference sequence). CDR3 sequence reads: CASSLSRGLAGGSWFF. The CDR3 DNA follows: TGTGCCAGCAGTTTATCGAGGGGACTAGCGGGGGGATCGTGGTTCTTC.

The chain joins TRBV6-1 to TRBJ2-7; D possibly uses TRBD1 or TRBD2 (5 bases each). The CDR3 length is 15 residues. V gave up 7 bases and J gave up 0 bases, with 16 bases separating them. CDR1 is MNHNS and CDR2 is SASEGT in the germline V gene. CDR3 region: CASKMSAGSSYEQYF. The CDR3 bases are TGTGCCAGCAAAATGTCGGCAGGGAGCTCCTACGAGCAGTACTTC.

By share, this clonotype counts as medium-sized. The chain uses TRBV20-1 and TRBJ1-6; D is unresolved. V was pared by 7 bases and J by 1 base, with 11 bases between. The CDR3 runs to 14 residues. In germline, CDR1 is DFQATT, CDR2 SNEGSKA (reference sequence). The CDR3 DNA sequence: TGCAGTGTCAGGTTGAGGTCCTATAATTCACCCCTCCACTTT. This sequence encodes CSVRLRSYNSPLHF.

This clonotype has more than one count but fewer than ten. The chain carries TRBV27 and TRBJ2-7; tentative D call: TRBD2 (5 bases). The germline CDR1 and CDR2 sequences are MNHEY and SMNVEV (reference sequence). This CDR3 has 14 residues. V lost 2 bases and J lost 6, with 14 bases in between. CDR3 protein: CASSLNLPRGEQYF. CDR3 coding DNA: TGTGCCAGCAGTTTAAACCTACCCCGGGGCGAGCAGTACTTC.

This chain connects TRBV19 to TRBJ1-3; D gene ambiguous. Per germline, CDR1 LNHDA and CDR2 SQIVND (reference sequence). CDR3 size: 14 residues. Trimming left V 6 bases short and J 3 bases short, with 12 bases between. The CDR3 sequence: CASSSYPGGNTIYF. The CDR3 coding sequence is TGTGCCAGTAGCTCATATCCGGGTGGAAACACCATATATTTT.

The chain joins TRBV6-1 to TRBJ1-1; D ambiguous. Germline CDR1 is MNHNS and CDR2 is SASEGT. V shed 6 bases and J shed 0 bases, with 14 bases lying between them. CDR3 size: 15 residues. The chain's CDR3 is CASRPSLPMNTEAFF. The CDR3 coding sequence is TGTGCCAGCAGACCGTCCTTGCCAATGAACACTGAAGCTTTCTTT.

This clonotype showed up just once. The chain couples TRBV5-6 to TRBJ2-7; the D gene could be TRBD1 or TRBD2 (5 bases each). Germline values: CDR1 SGHDT, CDR2 YYEEEE. Deletions cut 6 bases from V and 7 bases from J, with 14 bases between. CDR3 size: 12 residues. CDR3 sequence (DNA): TGTGCCAGCACAACCTGGGGGAAAGAGCAGTACTTC. The encoded protein is CASTTWGKEQYF.

The rearrangement links TRBV18 to TRBJ1-3; 9 bases align to TRBD1. The CDR3 sequence is 15 residues long. The junction had 5 bases not matched to a gene; V was cut back by 6 bases and J by 2 bases. CDR1 is KGHSH and CDR2 is LQKENI in the germline V gene. CDR3 nucleotides: TGTGCCAGCTCCCCCGGACAGGGGCCTGGAAACACCATATATTTT. This gives the protein CASSPGQGPGNTIYF.

This clonotype was observed a few times. V gene TRBV4-2 combines with J gene TRBJ2-2; unclear D gene. Germline assignment: CDR1 LGHNA and CDR2 YNFKEQ. The CDR3 length is 11 residues. Deletions cut 9 bases from V and 6 bases from J, with 8 bases between. This CDR3 is CASVGPGELFF. In DNA form, the CDR3 reads TGTGCCAGTGTTGGTCCCGGGGAGCTGTTTTTT.

A remark on this clonotype: The junction and the germline gene differ at one end; a read error may be behind it. The DNA for the CDR3 is TGCAGTGCTAGAGAAGGAGGACAGACCGAAGTTTTCTTT. Translating gives CSAREGGQTEVFF. The rearrangement joins TRBV20-1 to TRBJ1-1; D might be TRBD1 (6 bases). The germline V gene has CDR1 DFQATT and CDR2 SNEGSKA (reference sequence). This CDR3 has 13 residues.

This clonotype turned up a few times. The CDR3 DNA is TGTGCCAGTAGTATAAGACAGGACAATAGCAATCAGCCCCAGCATTTT. The encoded protein is CASSIRQDNSNQPQHF. This chain joins TRBV19 and TRBJ1-5; possibly TRBD1 for D (6 bases). From germline, CDR1 is LNHDA and CDR2 SQIVND (reference sequence). The CDR3 is 16 amino acids. The ends were cut back, 2 bases at V and 0 bases at J, with 11 bases in the middle. Filled out from reference TRBV19 and TRBJ1-5, the complete variable domain reads DGGITQSPKYLFRKEGQNVTLSCEQNLNHDAMYWYRQDPGQGLRLIYYSQIVNDFQKGDIAEGYSVSREKKESFPLTVTSAQKNPTAFYLCASSIRQDNSNQPQHFGDGTRLSIL.

This clonotype has more than one count but fewer than ten. V and J are TRBV7-2 and TRBJ2-1; unclear D gene. Trimming removed 5 bases at V and 9 bases at J, with 17 bases between. Looked up from germline, CDR1 is SGHTA and CDR2 is FQGNSA. This CDR3 has 14 amino acids. CDR3 sequence reads: CASSADLRDREQFF. CDR3 in DNA: TGTGCCAGCAGCGCAGACCTTAGAGACCGTGAGCAGTTCTTC.

The chain links TRBV5-1 to TRBJ2-3; D perhaps matches TRBD1 (6 bases). This CDR3 has 14 residues. Trimming left V 5 bases short and J 3 bases short, with 13 bases between. The V gene's germline CDR1 is SGHRS and CDR2 YFSETQ. DNA for the CDR3: TGCGCCAGCAGGTCGACAGGCGGGACAGATACGCAGTATTTT. Its translation: CASRSTGGTDTQYF.

This clonotype appeared a few times. The CDR3 DNA follows: TGTGCCAGTCGAAGGGCGGACATGGGAAATGCAGAGCAGTACTTC. It is translated as CASRRADMGNAEQYF. V and J are TRBV6-2 or TRBV6-3 and TRBJ2-7; tentatively, D is TRBD1 (5 bases). Trimming took 9 bases from V and 7 from J, leaving 25 bases between them. The germline V gene encodes CDR1 MNHEY and CDR2 SVGEGT. The CDR3 totals 15 residues.

V is TRBV9 and J is TRBJ2-1, with D perhaps given as TRBD1 or TRBD2 (5 bases each). CDR3 length: 12 residues. Per the germline V gene, CDR1 is SGDLS and CDR2 is YYNGEE. V was shortened by 4 bases and J by 9 bases, with 11 bases between the two germline ends. The CDR3 region is CASSLTRGEQFF. The CDR3 DNA sequence: TGTGCCAGCAGCCTCACTAGGGGTGAGCAGTTCTTC.

The J gene is TRBJ2-7, the V gene TRBV7-2; 11 nucleotides agree with TRBD2. Trimming at V came to 2 bases and at J to 4 bases, leaving 4 bases not matched to a gene. Per germline, CDR1 SGHTA and CDR2 FQGNSA. The CDR3 covers 15 residues. CDR3 sequence (DNA): TGTGCCAGCAGCTTACGACTAGCGGGAATTTACGAGCAGTACTTC. Residues: CASSLRLAGIYEQYF. The full variable domain, its missing parts supplied by reference TRBV7-2 and TRBJ2-7, is GAGVSQSPSNKVTEKGKDVELRCDPISGHTALYWYRQSLGQGLEFLIYFQGNSAPDKSGLPSDRFSAERTGGSVSTLTIQRTQQEDSAVYLCASSLRLAGIYEQYFGPGTRLTVT.

This chain connects TRBV20-1 to TRBJ2-5; the match to TRBD1 covers 9 bases. The V segment lost 4 bases and the J segment 7 bases; nucleotides outside the gene matches: 13. The CDR3 spans 15 residues. Germline V gene data show CDR1 as DFQATT and CDR2 as SNEGSKA (reference sequence). CDR3 in amino acids: CSAIGPRQGVVTQYF. CDR3 bases: TGCAGTGCTATCGGTCCGAGACAGGGGGTTGTGACCCAGTACTTC.